This entry features one T cell receptor beta chain sequence. Its antigen remains unknown. The sample originates from a study of a mutant IDH1 vaccine in newly diagnosed glioma. Study information: In the visit schedule, V12 fell in week 35, while V13 fell in week 47.

Assay: immunoSEQ multiplex PCR; the TCRdb copy retains only in-frame clones and omits some. Of tens of thousands of clones in the sample, about four fifths were seen once. V was cut by 7 bases and J by 0 bases, with 12 bases left in between. The CDR3 is 13 residues long. Germline V gene lookup returns CDR1 SQVTM and CDR2 ANQGSEA. The sample's time point: week 47, end of study. Each vaccine dose was 300 ug of mutant IDH1 20-mer peptide, with topical imiquimod. The chain uses TRBV29-1 and TRBJ1-1; the D is unclear. The sequencing used PBMCs, collected from a glioma patient whose treatment included an IDH1 peptide vaccine. This sequence originates from a man aged 40-55 years with glioma. Some clones in this sample may be carry-over from other donors' samples. This chain's CDR3 is CSARTELNTEAFF. CDR3 DNA sequence: TGCAGCGCCCGGACGGAGCTGAACACTGAAGCTTTCTTT.